The 12 T cell receptor beta chains below come from one sample, sequenced in a study of breast tumors, draining lymph nodes, adjacent tissues. TCRdb reprocessed the multiplex PCR reads via MiXCR and lists one record per CDR3 protein. The sample includes some 85,000 distinct CDR3 sequences, approximately 31% of them seen just once. Samples came from axillary lymph nodes draining the breast cancer. The material sequenced was axillary lymph node tissue. The receptors stem from a female donor with breast cancer. Some clones in this sample may be carry-over from other donors' samples.

The chain couples TRBV15 to TRBJ2-7; 11 bases map to TRBD2. This CDR3 contains 17 residues. The germline V gene has CDR1 LNHNV and CDR2 YYDKDF (reference sequence). Trimming at V came to 5 bases and at J to 6 bases, leaving 15 bases not matched to a gene. The DNA for the CDR3 is TGTGCCACCAGCGAGTGGGGGTCTAGCGGGAGGCATGGCGAGCAGTACTTC. Translation gives CATSEWGSSGRHGEQYF.

V usage is TRBV19 and J usage is TRBJ2-3; D is perhaps TRBD1 (5 bases). V lost 11 bases, J lost 2 bases, and 17 bases lay in between. The germline V gene encodes CDR1 LNHDA and CDR2 SQIVND (reference sequence). This CDR3 has 14 amino acids. The CDR3 sequence: CAGQRQHNTDTQYF. The CDR3 DNA sequence: TGTGCCGGCCAAAGACAGCACAACACAGATACGCAGTATTTT.

This chain joins TRBV18 and TRBJ1-1; possibly TRBD1 for D (5 bases). The V and J ends lost 3 bases and 1 base respectively, with 27 bases between them. Germline V gene lookup returns CDR1 KGHSH and CDR2 LQKENI. The CDR3 is 20 amino acids. The CDR3 DNA reads TGTGCCAGCTCACCTTCAACCACAGCAACCGGGACGGGCTCGAACACTGAAGCTTTCTTT. Translating gives CASSPSTTATGTGSNTEAFF.

Note on this clonotype: The CDR3 carries no conserved terminal phenylalanine or tryptophan, so it likely arises from a read error. The limits of the CDR3 on the DNA are not certain, so only TCRdb's listed CDR3 is given. The chain carries TRBV19 and TRBJ1-2; TRBD1 is the table's D call, not checked against the DNA. Both ends counted, the CDR3 spans 15 residues. The germline V gene encodes CDR1 LNHDA and CDR2 SQIVND (reference sequence). This CDR3 is CASSIGGQGRYGYAL.

This clonotype appeared many times. V usage is TRBV2 and J usage is TRBJ2-7; D is unclear. Germline-derived CDR1 and CDR2 are SNHLY and FYNNEI. CDR3 size: 16 residues. V dropped 7 bases and J dropped 4 bases, with 23 bases sitting between them. Written as DNA, the CDR3 is TGTGCCAGCACCTCCCCGGGCCTAAGGACCAATTACGAGCAGTACTTC. This gives the protein CASTSPGLRTNYEQYF.

The sample holds many counts of this clonotype. J is TRBJ2-5 and V is TRBV7-3; 16 nucleotides agree with TRBD2. V lost 4 bases to trimming and J lost 5 bases; unmatched junction nucleotides: 7. CDR3 size: 17 residues. Germline assignment: CDR1 SGHTA and CDR2 FQGTGA. As DNA, the CDR3 is TGTGCCAGCAGCTCCGGGACTAGCGGGAGGGCGGGGGAGACCCAGTACTTC. Translation: CASSSGTSGRAGETQYF.

In its sample, this clonotype was seen many times. A much larger clone sits a single nucleotide away, making a read error possible. This rearrangement joins TRBV7-8 to TRBJ1-2; D gene unclear. Germline-derived CDR1 and CDR2 are SGHVS and FQNEAQ. There are 15 residues in the CDR3. DNA for the CDR3: TGTGCCAGCAGCCTCAGCACAGCACCCAAGACGGGCTACCCCTTC. Translation gives CASSLSTAPKTGYPF.

Remarks on this clonotype: One end of the junction fails to match germline, which may point to a read error. The chain uses TRBV4-3 and TRBJ2-7, with a tentative D call TRBD1 (6 bases). This CDR3 region has 13 residues. Per germline, CDR1 LGHNA and CDR2 YSLEER. The DNA of the CDR3 is TGCGCCGGCAGTCCAGGGGTTACCTACGAGCGGTACTTC. Residues: CAGSPGVTYERYF.

In this sample, this clonotype turned up many times. J is TRBJ2-1 and V is TRBV6-5; 9 nucleotides line up with TRBD2. The germline gives CDR1 MNHEY, CDR2 SVGAGI. V lost 8 bases to trimming and J lost 6 bases; unmatched junction nucleotides: 2. The CDR3 runs 12 residues. Here the CDR3 reads CASSSGTNEQFF. The CDR3 DNA sequence: TGTGCCAGCTCTAGCGGGACCAATGAGCAGTTCTTC.

This clonotype was seen repeatedly, ten times or more. The chain is built from TRBV19 and TRBJ1-2, with TRBD1 matching 10 bases. The CDR3 spans 16 residues. Trimming removed 5 bases from V and 4 bases from J; junction bases left unmatched: 10. The germline CDR1 and CDR2 sequences are LNHDA and SQIVND (reference sequence). The CDR3 coding sequence is TGTGCCAGTAGTCCCCGACAGGGGGCGCGGGGCTATGGCTACACCTTC. Protein sequence: CASSPRQGARGYGYTF. Full variable domain (rest looked up from reference TRBV19 and TRBJ1-2): DGGITQSPKYLFRKEGQNVTLSCEQNLNHDAMYWYRQDPGQGLRLIYYSQIVNDFQKGDIAEGYSVSREKKESFPLTVTSAQKNPTAFYLCASSPRQGARGYGYTFGSGTRLTVV.

This clonotype was recorded at least ten times. The chain uses TRBV25-1 and TRBJ2-7; 8 bases match TRBD2. The V gene end was trimmed by 7 bases and the J gene end by 4 bases; junction bases not matched to a gene: 12. From germline, CDR1 is MGHDK and CDR2 SYGVNS. The CDR3 runs 15 residues. In DNA form, the CDR3 reads TGTGCCAGCACTACTAGCGGTGGGACTTGGTACGAGCAGTACTTC. This sequence encodes CASTTSGGTWYEQYF.

The table lists this clonotype with many counts. This sequence joins TRBV12-3 or TRBV12-4 and TRBJ2-3, with a tentative D call TRBD2 (6 bases). Trimming shortened V by 7 bases and J by 3 bases, and 11 bases separated the two germline ends. The length of the CDR3 is 13 residues. CDR3 loop: CASTGGRTDTQYF. The CDR3 DNA reads TGTGCCAGCACCGGGGGAAGGACAGATACGCAGTATTTT.